This T cell receptor beta chain was obtained from a study of cytomegalovirus exposure and HLA in healthy donors. Generated by immunoSEQ multiplex PCR, the TCRdb table keeps only in-frame clones and is missing some. Of around 120,000 clones in the sample, around 88% were seen once. To note about this clone: Its antigen is not known.

The CDR3 spans 15 residues. V shed 6 bases and J 4 bases; nucleotides not matched to a gene: 9. Germline V CDR1 and CDR2: SGHTA, FQGNSA. Study outcomes and limitations: A few CMV-associated chains proved CMV antigen-specific in vitro.

The TCR originated in a man younger than 35 in good health and CMV-seronegative. The sample was PBMCs. The gene calls are TRBV7-2 and TRBJ2-3; 8 positions agree with TRBD1. CDR3 in DNA: TGTGCCAGCAGTATTAAGACAGGGGAGGCAGATACGCAGTATTTT. Translation gives CASSIKTGEADTQYF. The complete variable domain, with remaining parts taken from reference TRBV7-2 and TRBJ2-3, reads GAGVSQSPSNKVTEKGKDVELRCDPISGHTALYWYRQSLGQGLEFLIYFQGNSAPDKSGLPSDRFSAERTGGSVSTLTIQRTQQEDSAVYLCASSIKTGEADTQYFGPGTRLTVL.